This T cell receptor (beta chain) emerged from a study of CD8+CD57+ T cells in acquired aplastic anemia. Study background: DNA recovered from sorted CD4+ and CD8+ cells had a mean of about 3.5 ug.

The germline CDR1 and CDR2 sequences are LNHDA and SQIVND (reference sequence). Trimming removed 10 bases from V and 1 base from J, with 14 bases in between. CDR3 size: 13 residues. An expansion of CD8+CD57+ cells by flow cytometry had been shown in patients chosen for sequencing. CDR3 and TCR beta VDJ profiling relied on genomic DNA as the template. One entry per CDR3 protein, called by TCRdb with MiXCR from the reads. The sample yields roughly 93,000 distinct CDR3 sequences, roughly 70% seen once. This chain connects TRBV19 to TRBJ2-7, with D possibly called TRBD1 or TRBD2 (5 bases each). This TCR derives from a human donor with aplastic anemia. Sequences were obtained from sorted CD4+, CD8+, or CD8+CD57+ T cells (not recorded which) from PBMCs. Here the CDR3 DNA reads TGTGCCACCGGGGACCGACGATCCTACGAGCAGTACTTC. Its protein product is CATGDRRSYEQYF.